This TCR beta chain appears in the sequencing data of a study of cytomegalovirus exposure and HLA in healthy donors. Concerning this clone: Its matching antigen is unknown.

The germline gives CDR1 MNHEY, CDR2 SMNVEV (reference sequence). The V and J ends lost 10 bases and 1 base, in that order; junction bases with no gene match: 18. This CDR3 spans 17 amino acids. The validation cohort, a group of over a hundred subjects, included the donors and was separate from the approximately 670-subject first cohort. The assay was immunoSEQ multiplex PCR, and TCRdb's table has in-frame clones only and misses some. The sample holds roughly 250,000 clones; around nine tenths are singletons and the top ten take less than 3%. Study findings and constraints: According to a later analysis, TCR clusters from the first cohort tended to co-occur in the 100 to 150 validation repertoires.

The V call is TRBV27, the J call TRBJ2-5, with 7 bases matching TRBD2. The TCR originated in a man between 18 and 35 years old in good health and CMV-seronegative. The specimen was PBMCs. The CDR3 reads CANPQWATSRPQETQYF. The CDR3 DNA reads as TGTGCCAACCCCCAATGGGCGACTAGCAGGCCCCAAGAGACCCAGTACTTC.